This record looks at one T cell receptor (beta chain) sequence and its context. The data are from a study of shared clonotypes between healthy human individuals. Background on the study: A couple of women and a few men aged 18 to 49 served as donors.

Authors' processing steps: Junction-only sequences without quality scores were provided by ImmunoSEQ, so filtering was different. Method: immunoSEQ multiplex PCR; TCRdb's copy keeps in-frame clones and lacks some. V and J calls and clone size are given by that table; D and trimming were obtained from the DNA. The repertoire holds about 490,000 clones, with around 80% as singletons. Trimming removed 0 bases from V and 6 bases from J; junction bases left unmatched: 5. Looked up from germline, CDR1 is SGHRS and CDR2 is YFSETQ. This CDR3 spans 16 amino acids. This chain links TRBV5-1 with TRBJ1-4; 10 bases map to TRBD1. The sequence derives from a woman between 35 and 50 years old in good health. Some clones in this sample may be carry-over from other donors' samples. The sequenced sample was PBMCs. The CDR3 loop is CASSLGQGAKDEKLFF. As DNA, the CDR3 is TGCGCCAGCAGCTTGGGACAGGGGGCCAAAGATGAAAAACTGTTTTTT.